This TCR beta chain was identified during a study of CD4+ T cells in melanoma. As concerns this clone: Antigen: not known.

Study-wide findings and caveats: Reportedly, melanoma neoantigen-specific CD4+ T cells showed varied differentiation states.

Assay: immunoSEQ multiplex PCR; the TCRdb copy retains only in-frame clones and omits some. Seen here are fewer than 20,000 clones, approximately 81% observed once, and the top ten hold 5.4%. Germline CDR1 and CDR2: SGHKS and YYEKEE (reference sequence). This CDR3 region has 13 residues. V gave up 2 bases and J gave up 2 bases, with 7 bases separating them. The chain uses TRBV5-5 and TRBJ1-2, with D uncertain. The clonotype was recovered from a human donor with melanoma. Sequencing was done on a sample of cells from a culture (not recorded whether cultured in vitro). The CDR3, as DNA: TGTGCCAGCAGCTTCAGGACGAACTATGGCTACACCTTC. This translates into CASSFRTNYGYTF.